The subject of this entry is one T cell receptor (beta chain). Its antigen is not known. The sample is drawn from a study of CD8+CD57+ T cells in acquired aplastic anemia. Whole-study context: Roughly 3 ug was the average amount of DNA from sorted CD4+ and CD8+ cells.

Germline trimming cut 1 base from V and 0 bases from J; bases unmatched to any gene: 2. Germline V gene lookup returns CDR1 LNHDA and CDR2 SQIVND (reference sequence). The CDR3 is 15 residues long. For CDR3 and TCR beta VDJ profiling, genomic DNA was the template used. From the reads, TCRdb called clonotypes with MiXCR, one entry per CDR3 protein. Seen here are 110,000 or so distinct CDR3 sequences, 55% to 70% observed once, and the top ten hold roughly 30%. Whoever was chosen for sequencing had shown CD8+CD57+ cell expansion by flow cytometry. All participating patients were living with severe acquired aplastic anemia. Regarding the study as a whole: Any difference that existed in CD8+ Simpson's diversity between patients and controls was not significant. Shared by patients and controls, nearly 30 CD8+ CDR3s were abundant in patients.

The source material was sorted CD4+, CD8+, or CD8+CD57+ T cells (not recorded which) from PBMCs. The chain combines TRBV19 with TRBJ1-2; 7 positions agree with TRBD1. The sequence was obtained from a human donor with aplastic anemia. CDR3 amino acids: CASSIVGTANYGYTF. CDR3 coding DNA: TGTGCCAGTAGTATAGTCGGGACAGCTAACTATGGCTACACCTTC.